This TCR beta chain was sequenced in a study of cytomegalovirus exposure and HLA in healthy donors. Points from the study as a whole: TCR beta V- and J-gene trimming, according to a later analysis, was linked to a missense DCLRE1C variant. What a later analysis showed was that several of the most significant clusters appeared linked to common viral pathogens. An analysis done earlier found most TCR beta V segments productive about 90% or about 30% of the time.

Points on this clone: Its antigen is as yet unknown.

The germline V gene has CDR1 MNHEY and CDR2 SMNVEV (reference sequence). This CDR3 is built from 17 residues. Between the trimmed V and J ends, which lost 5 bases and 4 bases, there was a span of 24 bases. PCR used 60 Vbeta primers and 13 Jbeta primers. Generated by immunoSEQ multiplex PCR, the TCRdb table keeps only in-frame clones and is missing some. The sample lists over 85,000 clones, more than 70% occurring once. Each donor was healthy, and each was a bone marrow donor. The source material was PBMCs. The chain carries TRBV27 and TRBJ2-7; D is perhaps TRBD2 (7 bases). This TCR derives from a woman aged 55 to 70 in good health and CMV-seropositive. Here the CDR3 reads CASSLSWRGLRGYEQYF. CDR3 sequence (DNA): TGTGCCAGCAGTCTCTCGTGGCGGGGGCTGAGGGGATACGAGCAGTACTTC.